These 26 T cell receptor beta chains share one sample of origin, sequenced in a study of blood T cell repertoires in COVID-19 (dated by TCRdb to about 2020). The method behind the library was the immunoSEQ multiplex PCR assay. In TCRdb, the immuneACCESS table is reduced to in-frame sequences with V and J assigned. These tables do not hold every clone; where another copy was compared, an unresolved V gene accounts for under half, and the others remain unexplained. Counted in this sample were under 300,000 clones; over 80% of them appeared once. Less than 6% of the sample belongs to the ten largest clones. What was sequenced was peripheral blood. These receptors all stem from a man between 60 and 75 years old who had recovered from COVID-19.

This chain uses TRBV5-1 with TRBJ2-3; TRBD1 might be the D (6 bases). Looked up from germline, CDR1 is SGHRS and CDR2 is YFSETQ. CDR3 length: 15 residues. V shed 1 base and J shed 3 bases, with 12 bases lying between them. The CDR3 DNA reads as TGCGCCAGCAGCTTGCAAGGGGGATCGACAGATACGCAGTATTTT. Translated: CASSLQGGSTDTQYF.

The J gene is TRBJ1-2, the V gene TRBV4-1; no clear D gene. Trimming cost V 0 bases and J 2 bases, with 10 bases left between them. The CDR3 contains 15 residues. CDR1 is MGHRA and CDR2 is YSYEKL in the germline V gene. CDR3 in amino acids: CASSQEPGKNYGYTF. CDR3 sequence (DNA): TGCGCCAGCAGCCAAGAACCCGGGAAAAACTATGGCTACACCTTC.

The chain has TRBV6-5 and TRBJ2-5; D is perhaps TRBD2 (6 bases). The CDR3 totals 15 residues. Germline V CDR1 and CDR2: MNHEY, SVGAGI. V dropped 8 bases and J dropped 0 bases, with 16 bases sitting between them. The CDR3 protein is CASAPLEGNQETQYF. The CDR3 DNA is TGTGCCAGCGCCCCCCTGGAGGGTAACCAAGAGACCCAGTACTTC.

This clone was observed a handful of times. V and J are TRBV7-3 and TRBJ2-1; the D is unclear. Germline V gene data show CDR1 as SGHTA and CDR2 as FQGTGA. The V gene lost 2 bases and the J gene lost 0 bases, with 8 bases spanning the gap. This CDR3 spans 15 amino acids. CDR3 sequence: CASSLEKSSYNEQFF. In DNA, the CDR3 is TGTGCCAGCAGCTTAGAGAAAAGCTCCTACAATGAGCAGTTCTTC.

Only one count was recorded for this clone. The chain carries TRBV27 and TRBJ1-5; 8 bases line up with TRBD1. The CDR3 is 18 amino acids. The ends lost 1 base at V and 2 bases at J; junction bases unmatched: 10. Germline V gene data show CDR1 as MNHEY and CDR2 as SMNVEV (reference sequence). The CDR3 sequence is CASSLFSRGLSRNQPQHF. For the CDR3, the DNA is TGTGCCAGCAGTTTATTCTCCAGGGGGCTATCGCGCAATCAGCCCCAGCATTTT.

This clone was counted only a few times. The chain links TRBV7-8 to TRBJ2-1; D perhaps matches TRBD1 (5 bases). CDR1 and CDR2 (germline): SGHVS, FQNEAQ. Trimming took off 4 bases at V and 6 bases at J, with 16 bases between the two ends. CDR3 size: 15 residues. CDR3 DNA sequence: TGTGCCAGCAGCTCAACAGGCACTTATCTCAATGAGCAGTTCTTC. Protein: CASSSTGTYLNEQFF.

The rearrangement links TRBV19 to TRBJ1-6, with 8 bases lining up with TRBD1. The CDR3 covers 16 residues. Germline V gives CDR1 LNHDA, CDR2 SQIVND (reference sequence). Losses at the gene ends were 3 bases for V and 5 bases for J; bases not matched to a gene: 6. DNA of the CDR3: TGTGCCAGTAGTATGGTACAGGGGGGGGATAATTCACCCCTCCACTTT. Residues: CASSMVQGGDNSPLHF.

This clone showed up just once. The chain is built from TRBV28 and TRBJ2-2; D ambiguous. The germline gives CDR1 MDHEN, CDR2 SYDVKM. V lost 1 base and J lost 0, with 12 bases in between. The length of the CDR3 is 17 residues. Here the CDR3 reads CASSLSPRQSNTGELFF. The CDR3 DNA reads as TGTGCCAGCAGTTTATCTCCCAGGCAATCGAACACCGGGGAGCTGTTTTTT.

The CDR3 spells CASSPEGGDRGSGANVLTF. CDR3 nucleotide sequence: TGTGCCAGCAGCCCGGAGGGAGGGGACAGGGGTAGTGGGGCCAACGTCCTGACTTTC. J is TRBJ2-6 and V is TRBV3-1 (or the pseudogene TRBV3-2); 10 positions match TRBD1. With V trimmed by 4 bases and J by 3 bases, 12 bases remained unmatched. The CDR3 is 19 residues long. The germline V gene has CDR1 LGHDT and CDR2 YNNKEL (reference sequence).

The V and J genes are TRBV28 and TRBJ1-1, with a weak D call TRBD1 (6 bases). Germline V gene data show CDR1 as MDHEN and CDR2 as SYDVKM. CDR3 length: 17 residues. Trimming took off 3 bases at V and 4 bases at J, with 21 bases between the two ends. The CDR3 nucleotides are TGTGCCAGCAGTTTCCCCGGCCCGGGGGGCCGGGGCACTGAAGCTTTCTTT. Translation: CASSFPGPGGRGTEAFF.

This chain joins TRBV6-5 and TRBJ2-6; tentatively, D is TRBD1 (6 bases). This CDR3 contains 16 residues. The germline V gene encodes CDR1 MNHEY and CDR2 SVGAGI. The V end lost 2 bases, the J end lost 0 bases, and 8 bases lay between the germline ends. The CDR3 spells CASSYGRGSGANVLTF. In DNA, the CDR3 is TGTGCCAGCAGTTACGGCAGGGGCTCTGGGGCCAACGTCCTGACTTTC.

CDR3 sequence: CASSLHGERNSPLHF. The CDR3 nucleotides read TGTGCCAGCAGTTTGCACGGGGAGCGGAATTCACCCCTCCACTTT. The chain joins TRBV27 to TRBJ1-6; D is uncertain. This CDR3 region has 15 residues. Trimming pared 3 bases from V and 7 bases from J, leaving 13 bases between. Per germline, CDR1 MNHEY and CDR2 SMNVEV (reference sequence).

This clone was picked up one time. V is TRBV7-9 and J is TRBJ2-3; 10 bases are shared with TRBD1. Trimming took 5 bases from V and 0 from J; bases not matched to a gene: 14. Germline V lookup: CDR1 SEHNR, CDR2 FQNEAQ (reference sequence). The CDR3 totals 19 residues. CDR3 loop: CASSPGPDRGSSSTDTQYF. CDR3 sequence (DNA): TGTGCCAGCAGCCCAGGGCCGGACAGGGGGAGTTCTAGCACAGATACGCAGTATTTT. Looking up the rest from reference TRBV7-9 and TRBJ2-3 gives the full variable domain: DTGVSQNPRHKITKRGQNVTFRCDPISEHNRLYWYRQTLGQGPEFLTYFQNEAQLEKSRLLSDRFSAERPKGSFSTLEIQRTEQGDSAMYLCASSPGPDRGSSSTDTQYFGPGTRLTVL.

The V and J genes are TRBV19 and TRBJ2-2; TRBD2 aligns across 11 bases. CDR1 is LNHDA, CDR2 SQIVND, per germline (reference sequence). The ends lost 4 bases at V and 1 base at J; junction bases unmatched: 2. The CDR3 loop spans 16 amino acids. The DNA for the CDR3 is TGTGCCAGTAGTAAAGGGACTAGCGGGAACACCGGGGAGCTGTTTTTT. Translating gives CASSKGTSGNTGELFF.

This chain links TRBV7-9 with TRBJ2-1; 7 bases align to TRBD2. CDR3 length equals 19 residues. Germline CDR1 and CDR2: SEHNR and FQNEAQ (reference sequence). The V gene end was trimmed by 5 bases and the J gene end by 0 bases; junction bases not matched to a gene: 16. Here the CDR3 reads CASSAGRVAGTASYNEQFF. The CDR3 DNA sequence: TGTGCCAGCAGCGCAGGTAGGGTAGCGGGTACAGCCTCCTACAATGAGCAGTTCTTC. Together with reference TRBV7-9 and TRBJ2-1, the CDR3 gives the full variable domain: DTGVSQNPRHKITKRGQNVTFRCDPISEHNRLYWYRQTLGQGPEFLTYFQNEAQLEKSRLLSDRFSAERPKGSFSTLEIQRTEQGDSAMYLCASSAGRVAGTASYNEQFFGPGTRLTVL.

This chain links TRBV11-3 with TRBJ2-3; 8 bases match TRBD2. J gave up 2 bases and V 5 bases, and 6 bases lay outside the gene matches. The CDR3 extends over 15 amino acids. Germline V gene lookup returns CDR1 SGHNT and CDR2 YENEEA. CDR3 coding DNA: TGTGCCAGCAGCGTTACTAGCGGTTCCACAGATACGCAGTATTTT. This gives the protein CASSVTSGSTDTQYF.

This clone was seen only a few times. The CDR3 loop reads CASTRVVGTNSNYGYTF. The CDR3 nucleotides are TGTGCCAGCACCCGGGTTGTGGGGACAAACTCTAACTATGGCTACACCTTC. The rearrangement links TRBV7-9 to TRBJ1-2, with D possibly matching TRBD1 (6 bases). V was cut by 7 bases and J by 0 bases, with 21 bases left in between. The CDR3 length is 17 residues. Per the germline V gene, CDR1 is SEHNR and CDR2 is FQNEAQ (reference sequence).

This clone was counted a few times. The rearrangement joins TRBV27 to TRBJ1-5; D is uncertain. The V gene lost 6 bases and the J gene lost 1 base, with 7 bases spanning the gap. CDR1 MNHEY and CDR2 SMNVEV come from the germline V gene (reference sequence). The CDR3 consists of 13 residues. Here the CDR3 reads CASRKQSNQPQHF. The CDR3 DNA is TGTGCCAGCAGAAAACAAAGCAATCAGCCCCAGCATTTT.

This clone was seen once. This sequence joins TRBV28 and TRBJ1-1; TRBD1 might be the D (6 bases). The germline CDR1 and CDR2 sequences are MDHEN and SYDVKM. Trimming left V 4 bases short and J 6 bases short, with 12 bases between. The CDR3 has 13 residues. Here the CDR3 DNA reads TGTGCCAGCAGTTCACGACAGGCCGCTGAAGCTTTCTTT. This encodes CASSSRQAAEAFF.

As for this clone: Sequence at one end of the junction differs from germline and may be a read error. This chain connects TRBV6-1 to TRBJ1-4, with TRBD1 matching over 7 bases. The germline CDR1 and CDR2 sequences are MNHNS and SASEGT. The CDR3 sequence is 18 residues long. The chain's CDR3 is CASREDPARGATNEKLFF. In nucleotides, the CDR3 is TGTGCCAGCAGGGAAGACCCCGCCAGGGGGGCGACTAATGAAAAACTGTTTTTT.

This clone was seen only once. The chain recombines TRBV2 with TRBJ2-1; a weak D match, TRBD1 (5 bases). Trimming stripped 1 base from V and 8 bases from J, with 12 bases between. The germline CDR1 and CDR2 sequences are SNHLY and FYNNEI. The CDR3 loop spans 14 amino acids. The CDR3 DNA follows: TGTGCCAGCAGTGAAGATGGGGCTAGGGATGAGCAGTTCTTC. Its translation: CASSEDGARDEQFF.

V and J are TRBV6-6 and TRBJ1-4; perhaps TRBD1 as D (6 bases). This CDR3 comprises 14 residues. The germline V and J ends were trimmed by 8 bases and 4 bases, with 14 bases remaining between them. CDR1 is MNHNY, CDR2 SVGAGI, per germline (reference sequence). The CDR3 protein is CASGTQGLNEKLFF. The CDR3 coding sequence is TGTGCCAGCGGGACACAGGGCCTTAATGAAAAACTGTTTTTT.

DNA of the CDR3: TGCAGCGTTGGACTATCAGGAGATACGCAGTATTTT. Translation gives CSVGLSGDTQYF. The chain recombines TRBV29-1 with TRBJ2-3, with D perhaps matching TRBD2 (5 bases). CDR3 length: 12 residues. The V end was cut by 4 bases, the J end by 5 bases, with 10 bases between. Germline-derived CDR1 and CDR2 are SQVTM and ANQGSEA.

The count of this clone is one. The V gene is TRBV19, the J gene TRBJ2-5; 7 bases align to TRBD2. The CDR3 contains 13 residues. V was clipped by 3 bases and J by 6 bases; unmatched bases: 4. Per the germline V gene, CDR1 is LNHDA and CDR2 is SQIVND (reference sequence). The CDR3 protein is CASSIAGGKTQYF. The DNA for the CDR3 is TGTGCCAGTAGTATTGCCGGGGGGAAGACCCAGTACTTC. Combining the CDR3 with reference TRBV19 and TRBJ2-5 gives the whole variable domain DGGITQSPKYLFRKEGQNVTLSCEQNLNHDAMYWYRQDPGQGLRLIYYSQIVNDFQKGDIAEGYSVSREKKESFPLTVTSAQKNPTAFYLCASSIAGGKTQYFGPGTRLLVL.

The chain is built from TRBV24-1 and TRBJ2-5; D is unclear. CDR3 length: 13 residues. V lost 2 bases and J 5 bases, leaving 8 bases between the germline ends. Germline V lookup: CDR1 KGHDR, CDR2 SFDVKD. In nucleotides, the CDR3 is TGTGCCACCAGTGATTCAGGTGGGGAGACCCAGTACTTC. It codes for CATSDSGGETQYF.

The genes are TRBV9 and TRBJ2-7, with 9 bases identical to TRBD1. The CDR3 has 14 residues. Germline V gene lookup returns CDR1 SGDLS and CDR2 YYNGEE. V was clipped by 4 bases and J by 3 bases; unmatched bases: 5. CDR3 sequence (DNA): TGTGCCAGCAGCCCGGGACAGGGAATCTACGAGCAGTACTTC. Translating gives CASSPGQGIYEQYF.